This T cell receptor (beta chain) comes out of a study of T-cell memory formation after mild COVID-19. Study observations and caveats: Cross-reactive memory apparently joined, as some responding clones appeared in pre-infection memory. Mainly in CM and EM were contracting CD4+ clones; CD8+ were in EMRA. Contracting clones from day 15 to 85 had balanced CD4/CD8; later expanders favoured CD4+.

On this clonotype itself: Its antigen is unknown.

Trimming pared 4 bases from V and 3 bases from J, leaving 12 bases between. Germline assignment: CDR1 LGHNA and CDR2 YSLEER. CDR3 size: 15 residues. MiXCR, applied by TCRdb to the 5' RACE reads, yields one record per CDR3 protein. This sample yields roughly 110,000 distinct CDR3 sequences, of which roughly 20% are seen a single time; approximately 40% belongs to the top ten. The sequenced sample consisted of PBMCs or a T cell subset sorted from them (not recorded which). This chain links TRBV4-3 with TRBJ2-2; D is perhaps TRBD1 or TRBD2 (5 bases each). The origin of this receptor is a man between 18 and 29 years old who had mild COVID-19 (a few samples of this study predate the infection). Cell type and time point are not known. The CDR3 protein is CASSPNWGYTGELFF. CDR3 sequence (DNA): TGCGCCAGCAGCCCCAATTGGGGGTACACCGGGGAGCTGTTTTTT.